The 26 T cell receptor beta chains below all came from one sample that was sequenced in a study of T cells after yellow fever vaccination. TCRdb itself ran the 5' RACE reads through MiXCR, one entry per CDR3 protein. The sample includes almost 600,000 distinct CDR3 sequences, 13% of them seen just once. Sequences were derived from PBMCs, sampled on the day of the yellow fever booster vaccination. These receptors all stem from a man younger than 45 who received the YFV17D yellow fever vaccine.

V is TRBV30 and J is TRBJ1-5, with D hard to call. The CDR3 is 14 amino acids. Per germline, CDR1 GTSNPN and CDR2 SVGIG (reference sequence). Trimming removed 3 bases from V and 4 bases from J, with 13 bases in between. This chain's CDR3 is CAWSEITTNQPQHF. The CDR3 region has the DNA TGTGCCTGGAGCGAAATTACCACAAATCAGCCCCAGCATTTT.

This clonotype was seen repeatedly, ten times or more. J is TRBJ1-2 and V is TRBV5-1; no reliable D call. Trimming stripped 0 bases from V and 6 bases from J, with 12 bases between. This CDR3 contains 14 residues. Germline V gene data show CDR1 as SGHRS and CDR2 as YFSETQ. The DNA of the CDR3 is TGCGCCAGCAGCTTGGGACAAGGGATGGATGGCTACACCTTC. It is translated as CASSLGQGMDGYTF.

There are a few counts of this clonotype. The rearrangement uses TRBV20-1 and TRBJ1-5; D is uncertain. V lost 8 bases, J lost 4 bases, and 21 bases lay in between. Germline V gene sequence: CDR1 DFQATT, CDR2 SNEGSKA (reference sequence). The CDR3 runs to 15 residues. CDR3 coding DNA: TGCAGTCTAAGCTCCCCAGGTAGGATTAATCAGCCCCAGCATTTT. This encodes CSLSSPGRINQPQHF.

The table lists this clonotype with a few counts. The chain is built from TRBV20-1 and TRBJ2-3; a weak D match, TRBD2 (6 bases). V dropped 0 bases and J dropped 9 bases, with 10 bases sitting between them. The germline gives CDR1 DFQATT, CDR2 SNEGSKA (reference sequence). CDR3 size: 12 residues. CDR3 sequence reads: CSARDGGGTQYF. The CDR3 DNA reads as TGCAGTGCTAGAGATGGTGGGGGGACGCAGTATTTT.

The chain uses TRBV7-9 and TRBJ2-3; TRBD2 might be the D (5 bases). CDR3 length equals 16 residues. Trimming pared 5 bases from V and 5 bases from J, leaving 20 bases between. Germline assignment: CDR1 SEHNR and CDR2 FQNEAQ (reference sequence). CDR3: CASSLSFGSERDTQYF. Written as DNA, the CDR3 is TGTGCCAGCAGCCTAAGCTTCGGTAGCGAGAGAGATACGCAGTATTTT. Supplemented by reference TRBV7-9 and TRBJ2-3, the full variable domain reads DTGVSQNPRHKITKRGQNVTFRCDPISEHNRLYWYRQTLGQGPEFLTYFQNEAQLEKSRLLSDRFSAERPKGSFSTLEIQRTEQGDSAMYLCASSLSFGSERDTQYFGPGTRLTVL.

This sequence joins TRBV10-3 and TRBJ2-3, with D maybe TRBD1 (6 bases). This CDR3 has 13 amino acids. Trimming shortened V by 3 bases and J by 4 bases, and 8 bases separated the two germline ends. The V gene's germline CDR1 is ENHRY and CDR2 SYGVKD. The chain's CDR3 is CAISEGQPDTQYF. CDR3 coding DNA: TGTGCCATCAGTGAAGGACAGCCAGATACGCAGTATTTT.

In its sample, this clonotype was seen a few times. The rearrangement joins TRBV4-1 to TRBJ2-7; TRBD1 matches 7 bases. V lost 1 base to trimming and J lost 0 bases; unmatched junction nucleotides: 9. Germline V gene sequence: CDR1 MGHRA, CDR2 YSYEKL. The CDR3 covers 17 residues. CDR3 sequence (DNA): TGCGCCAGCAGCCAAGCAGTGGGGACAGCACTCTCCTACGAGCAGTACTTC. Translation: CASSQAVGTALSYEQYF.

This chain uses TRBV28 with TRBJ2-7; 7 bases line up with TRBD2. CDR3 size: 12 residues. Trimming at V came to 7 bases and at J to 3 bases, leaving 3 bases not matched to a gene. The V gene's germline CDR1 is MDHEN and CDR2 SYDVKM. This chain's CDR3 is CASNGGSYEQYF. The CDR3 DNA is TGTGCCAGCAACGGCGGGAGCTACGAGCAGTACTTC.

The rearrangement joins TRBV20-1 to TRBJ2-1; tentative D call: TRBD2 (6 bases). Germline V gives CDR1 DFQATT, CDR2 SNEGSKA (reference sequence). CDR3 length equals 18 residues. V was cut by 8 bases and J by 0 bases, with 26 bases left in between. The CDR3 nucleotides are TGCAGTTCCCCTGTGGGGGGAACCCATTTGAGCTCCTACAATGAGCAGTTCTTC. It translates to CSSPVGGTHLSSYNEQFF.

The rearrangement uses TRBV27 and TRBJ2-1; a possible D gene is TRBD1 (5 bases). This CDR3 contains 14 residues. Trimming took 6 bases from V and 0 from J, leaving 9 bases between them. Germline V gives CDR1 MNHEY, CDR2 SMNVEV (reference sequence). CDR3 in DNA: TGTGCCAGCAGCAGGGCGAGCTCCTACAATGAGCAGTTCTTC. Its translation: CASSRASSYNEQFF.

This sequence joins TRBV7-9 and TRBJ2-1; D is possibly TRBD2 (5 bases). The CDR3 has 12 amino acids. Trimming shortened V by 5 bases and J by 9 bases, and 11 bases separated the two germline ends. Germline V gene data show CDR1 as SEHNR and CDR2 as FQNEAQ (reference sequence). The CDR3 bases are TGTGCCAGCAGCCCAGAAGAGGGTGAGCAGTTCTTC. Its translation is CASSPEEGEQFF.

This clonotype has at least ten counts. The chain links TRBV9 to TRBJ2-5; 7 nucleotides line up with TRBD2. Germline CDR1 is SGDLS and CDR2 is YYNGEE. V lost 0 bases, J lost 4 bases, and 3 bases stayed unmatched. The CDR3 extends over 14 amino acids. CDR3 in amino acids: CASSVAGGGETQYF. The CDR3 coding sequence is TGTGCCAGCAGCGTAGCTGGGGGGGGAGAGACCCAGTACTTC. Full variable domain (outside the CDR3, taken from reference TRBV9 and TRBJ2-5): DSGVTQTPKHLITATGQRVTLRCSPRSGDLSVYWYQQSLDQGLQFLIQYYNGEERAKGNILERFSAQQFPDLHSELNLSSLELGDSALYFCASSVAGGGETQYFGPGTRLLVL.

This chain links TRBV29-1 with TRBJ2-6, with 7 bases that match TRBD1. The CDR3 totals 14 residues. CDR1 and CDR2 from the germline V gene are SQVTM and ANQGSEA. Losses at the gene ends were 5 bases for V and 2 bases for J; bases not matched to a gene: 3. In DNA form, the CDR3 reads TGCAGCGTTTCAGACAGGGCTGGGGCCAACGTCCTGACTTTC. The encoded protein is CSVSDRAGANVLTF.

This chain joins TRBV20-1 and TRBJ2-1, with 7 positions matching TRBD1. CDR3 size: 16 residues. The trim removed 1 base at V and 3 bases at J, leaving 9 bases unmatched. The germline V gene has CDR1 DFQATT and CDR2 SNEGSKA (reference sequence). The CDR3 DNA reads TGCAGTGCTAGAGTCTTGGGACAGTCCTACTACAATGAGCAGTTCTTC. Residues: CSARVLGQSYYNEQFF.

This clonotype appeared a few times. CDR3 coding DNA: TGCAGTGCTACTAGCGGGTTGAGCTCCTACGAGCAGTACTTC. It translates to CSATSGLSSYEQYF. The chain links TRBV20-1 to TRBJ2-7; 8 nucleotides match TRBD2. Germline V gene lookup returns CDR1 DFQATT and CDR2 SNEGSKA (reference sequence). The CDR3 sequence is 14 residues long. V lost 4 bases to trimming and J lost 0 bases; unmatched junction nucleotides: 5.

This sequence joins TRBV7-8 and TRBJ1-6, with a weak D call TRBD1 (5 bases). The V and J ends lost 3 bases and 0 bases respectively, with 9 bases between them. This CDR3 has 16 residues. Germline-derived CDR1 and CDR2 are SGHVS and FQNEAQ. Written as DNA, the CDR3 is TGTGCCAGCAGCTTGACAGCTACCTCCTATAATTCACCCCTCCACTTT. This codes for CASSLTATSYNSPLHF.

This clonotype was seen a few times. At one end the junction does not follow the germline gene, possibly because of a read error. CDR3 loop: CTSSRGGGTTEAFF. Written as DNA, the CDR3 is TGTACCAGCTCACGAGGAGGGGGAACAACTGAAGCTTTCTTT. The chain links TRBV18 to TRBJ1-1, with TRBD1 as a possible D gene (6 bases). Germline loops: CDR1 KGHSH, CDR2 LQKENI. The CDR3 length is 14 residues.

This clonotype was counted between two and nine times. V usage is TRBV19 and J usage is TRBJ2-5; D is possibly TRBD2 (5 bases). Trimming cost V 7 bases and J 5 bases, with 14 bases left between them. The CDR3 length is 13 residues. Germline assignment: CDR1 LNHDA and CDR2 SQIVND (reference sequence). The CDR3 region is CASTGTRTETQYF. CDR3 bases: TGTGCCAGTACCGGAACTAGGACGGAGACCCAGTACTTC.

The chain couples TRBV7-8 to TRBJ2-2; 12 positions match TRBD2. Trimming took 8 bases from V and 0 from J; bases not matched to a gene: 10. CDR1 is SGHVS, CDR2 FQNEAQ, per germline. CDR3 size: 18 residues. CDR3 amino acids: CASRLRLAGGTNTGELFF. In DNA form, the CDR3 reads TGTGCCAGCCGCCTTCGTCTAGCGGGAGGGACGAACACCGGGGAGCTGTTTTTT.

This clonotype appeared a few times. The rearrangement uses TRBV9 and TRBJ1-2; D ambiguous. This CDR3 contains 15 residues. Trimming removed 0 bases at V and 3 bases at J, with 12 bases between. The germline CDR1 and CDR2 sequences are SGDLS and YYNGEE. The CDR3 region is CASSVGTPGDYGYTF. In DNA, the CDR3 is TGTGCCAGCAGCGTAGGGACTCCCGGTGACTATGGCTACACCTTC. Full variable domain (outside the CDR3, taken from reference TRBV9 and TRBJ1-2): DSGVTQTPKHLITATGQRVTLRCSPRSGDLSVYWYQQSLDQGLQFLIQYYNGEERAKGNILERFSAQQFPDLHSELNLSSLELGDSALYFCASSVGTPGDYGYTFGSGTRLTVV.

This clonotype has just a few counts. The J gene is TRBJ1-4, the V gene TRBV15, with TRBD1 identical over 7 bases. Trimming cost V 2 bases and J 0 bases; bases outside gene matches: 9. Germline V lookup: CDR1 LNHNV, CDR2 YYDKDF (reference sequence). The CDR3 spans 18 residues. DNA of the CDR3: TGTGCCACCAGCAGATCCAGGACAGGCGGGGCAACTAATGAAAAACTGTTTTTT. This sequence encodes CATSRSRTGGATNEKLFF.

The rearrangement links TRBV7-9 to TRBJ2-5; a possible D gene is TRBD2 (6 bases). The CDR3 loop spans 14 amino acids. Between the trimmed V and J ends, which lost 3 bases and 5 bases, there was a span of 13 bases. Germline values: CDR1 SEHNR, CDR2 FQNEAQ (reference sequence). The CDR3 region is CASSLTDSGETQYF. The CDR3 DNA reads TGTGCCAGCAGCTTGACTGACAGCGGGGAGACCCAGTACTTC.

This clonotype turned up a few times. The rearrangement uses TRBV7-2 and TRBJ2-1, with D tentatively TRBD2 (6 bases). The germline V gene has CDR1 SGHTA and CDR2 FQGNSA. V lost 7 bases and J 0 bases, leaving 19 bases between the germline ends. The CDR3 is 17 amino acids. Written as DNA, the CDR3 is TGTGCCAGCAACCTAGGGAGGACGGGATTCTCCTACAATGAGCAGTTCTTC. Residues: CASNLGRTGFSYNEQFF. Together with reference TRBV7-2 and TRBJ2-1, the CDR3 gives the full variable domain: GAGVSQSPSNKVTEKGKDVELRCDPISGHTALYWYRQSLGQGLEFLIYFQGNSAPDKSGLPSDRFSAERTGGSVSTLTIQRTQQEDSAVYLCASNLGRTGFSYNEQFFGPGTRLTVL.

The V call is TRBV23-1, the J call TRBJ1-6; D call uncertain. TRBV23-1 is annotated as an ORF whose role is uncertain. V shed 1 base and J shed 6 bases, with 19 bases lying between them. The CDR3 is 18 amino acids. The CDR3: CASSQLGRVAGPNSPLHF. CDR3 in DNA: TGCGCCAGCAGTCAATTGGGGAGGGTCGCCGGCCCTAATTCACCCCTCCACTTT.

The table lists this clonotype with a few counts. The genes are TRBV5-6 and TRBJ2-1, with D possibly called TRBD1 or TRBD2 (5 bases each). The V end was cut by 1 base, the J end by 11 bases, with 10 bases between. In germline, CDR1 is SGHDT, CDR2 YYEEEE. The length of the CDR3 is 12 residues. Here the CDR3 reads CASSLTGPQQFF. CDR3 in DNA: TGTGCCAGCAGCTTGACGGGGCCTCAGCAGTTCTTC.

This clonotype has just a few counts. The chain uses TRBV27 and TRBJ1-4; 7 bases are shared with TRBD1. This CDR3 contains 16 residues. The J segment lost 3 bases and the V segment lost 3 bases, leaving 7 bases of the junction unmatched. CDR1 and CDR2 from the germline V gene are MNHEY and SMNVEV (reference sequence). This CDR3 reads CASSLGYRGANEKLFF. DNA for the CDR3: TGTGCCAGCAGTTTGGGTTACAGGGGTGCTAATGAAAAACTGTTTTTT.